A single sample gave rise to the 13 T cell receptor beta chains below, sequenced in a study of blood T cell repertoires in COVID-19. Measured with immunoSEQ multiplex PCR; TCRdb has only the in-frame clones, and not every one. The profile covers more than 250,000 clones, with roughly 90% appearing a single time and less than 20% taken by the ten largest. Source material: PBMCs or T cells enriched from blood (not recorded which). All receptors come from a woman in her 30s who had recovered from COVID-19.

This rearrangement joins TRBV4-3 to TRBJ2-7; 9 nucleotides align to TRBD1. The CDR3 sequence is 15 residues long. The trim removed 0 bases at V and 2 bases at J, leaving 2 bases unmatched. Germline V lookup: CDR1 LGHNA, CDR2 YSLEER. The CDR3 DNA sequence: TGCGCCAGCAGCCAAGATCGGGACAGGGCCTACGAGCAGTACTTC. Translating gives CASSQDRDRAYEQYF.

The chain links TRBV6-2 or TRBV6-3 to TRBJ1-2; the match to TRBD1 covers 8 bases. The CDR3 sequence is 15 residues long. V gave up 6 bases and J gave up 8 bases; unmatched junction bases: 14. Germline V gene data show CDR1 as MNHEY and CDR2 as SVGEGT. The DNA of the CDR3 is TGTGCCAGCAGCCAGAATCGCCAGGGGGCGCAGGGCTACACCTTC. Translating gives CASSQNRQGAQGYTF.

Comment on this clone: At one end the junction does not follow the germline gene, possibly because of a read error. This chain uses TRBV12-3 or TRBV12-4 with TRBJ1-1, with a possible D match to TRBD1 (6 bases). The CDR3 sequence is 13 residues long. This CDR3 reads CASRTRRDTEAYF. CDR3 nucleotides: TGTGCCAGCAGAACTAGACGGGACACTGAAGCTTATTTT.

The rearrangement joins TRBV6-2 or TRBV6-3 to TRBJ1-2; the D is unclear. Germline V gene data show CDR1 as MNHEY and CDR2 as SVGEGT. The CDR3 loop spans 14 amino acids. V was cut by 2 bases and J by 5 bases, with 12 bases left in between. The CDR3 bases are TGTGCCAGCAGTTACCCTACAACCGGGTATGGCTACACCTTC. It encodes CASSYPTTGYGYTF.

There are a few counts of this clone. This sequence joins TRBV7-8 and TRBJ1-1; possible D gene TRBD1, 5 bases. Trimming removed 7 bases at V and 1 base at J, with 13 bases between. The CDR3 sequence is 14 residues long. Germline assignment: CDR1 SGHVS and CDR2 FQNEAQ. CDR3 in DNA: TGTGCCAGCACCAACGACAGATGGAACACTGAAGCTTTCTTT. It translates to CASTNDRWNTEAFF. Full variable domain (rest looked up from reference TRBV7-8 and TRBJ1-1): GAGVSQSPRYKVAKRGQDVALRCDPISGHVSLFWYQQALGQGPEFLTYFQNEAQLDKSGLPSDRFFAERPEGSVSTLKIQRTQQEDSAVYLCASTNDRWNTEAFFGQGTRLTVV.

In its sample, this clone was seen a few times. The chain uses TRBV6-2 or TRBV6-3 and TRBJ1-1; no reliable D call. V lost 2 bases and J 1 base, leaving 5 bases between the germline ends. The CDR3 spans 13 residues. Germline V CDR1 and CDR2: MNHEY, SVGEGT. The CDR3, as DNA: TGTGCCAGCAGTTACCAGCGGAACACTGAAGCTTTCTTT. Its protein is CASSYQRNTEAFF.

In DNA form, the CDR3 reads TGTGCCAGCAGCTTAGGCCCGCTAGCGGGAGGCTACAATGAGCAGTTCTTC. The encoded protein is CASSLGPLAGGYNEQFF. The rearrangement uses TRBV7-2 and TRBJ2-1; 11 bases match TRBD2. CDR1 and CDR2 from the germline V gene are SGHTA and FQGNSA. The CDR3 runs to 17 residues. The trim removed 1 base at V and 3 bases at J, leaving 5 bases unmatched.

This sequence joins TRBV4-1 and TRBJ2-1; D gene unclear. Trimming cost V 2 bases and J 8 bases, with 10 bases left between them. CDR3 length: 13 residues. CDR1 and CDR2 (germline): MGHRA, YSYEKL. Here the CDR3 reads CASSQIATDEQFF. CDR3 coding DNA: TGCGCCAGCAGCCAAATCGCAACGGATGAGCAGTTCTTC.

V is TRBV9 and J is TRBJ2-5; 14 bases agree with TRBD2. The CDR3 loop spans 17 amino acids. In germline, CDR1 is SGDLS, CDR2 YYNGEE. With 3 bases clipped from V and 4 bases from J, the junction kept 8 bases outside the gene matches. Here the CDR3 DNA reads TGTGCCAGCAGCGACCAGTCCGGGACTAGCGGGAGAGAGACCCAGTACTTC. Its protein is CASSDQSGTSGRETQYF.

This clone was seen more than once but under ten times. The chain couples TRBV4-1 to TRBJ2-5; 8 nucleotides line up with TRBD1. The CDR3 runs 16 residues. Trimming at V came to 2 bases and at J to 4 bases, leaving 9 bases not matched to a gene. Germline CDR1 and CDR2: MGHRA and YSYEKL. The CDR3 is CASSQSQGAKRETQYF. The CDR3, as DNA: TGCGCCAGCAGCCAATCCCAGGGGGCGAAGCGAGAGACCCAGTACTTC.

V usage is TRBV2 and J usage is TRBJ2-3; 9 positions agree with TRBD2. The germline V gene has CDR1 SNHLY and CDR2 FYNNEI. Losses at the gene ends were 2 bases for V and 3 bases for J; bases not matched to a gene: 6. The CDR3 length is 16 residues. The CDR3 loop reads CASSELAGGLTDTQYF. Written as DNA, the CDR3 is TGTGCCAGCAGTGAATTGGCGGGAGGGTTGACAGATACGCAGTATTTT.

This chain connects TRBV2 to TRBJ2-7; TRBD2 matches 13 bases. The CDR3 spans 18 residues. Germline-derived CDR1 and CDR2 are SNHLY and FYNNEI. J gave up 4 bases and V 5 bases, and 14 bases lay outside the gene matches. The DNA for the CDR3 is TGTGCCAGCAGTCAAGAAACTAGCGGGAGGGCCTTAAGGTACGAGCAGTACTTC. Amino acid sequence: CASSQETSGRALRYEQYF.

The J gene is TRBJ1-1, the V gene TRBV5-1; weak D call: TRBD1 (5 bases). The CDR3 length is 15 residues. Germline loops: CDR1 SGHRS, CDR2 YFSETQ. Deletions cut 1 base from V and 1 base from J, with 11 bases between. The CDR3 spells CASSLTGDANTEAFF. CDR3 DNA: TGCGCCAGCAGCTTGACGGGGGACGCGAACACTGAAGCTTTCTTT.